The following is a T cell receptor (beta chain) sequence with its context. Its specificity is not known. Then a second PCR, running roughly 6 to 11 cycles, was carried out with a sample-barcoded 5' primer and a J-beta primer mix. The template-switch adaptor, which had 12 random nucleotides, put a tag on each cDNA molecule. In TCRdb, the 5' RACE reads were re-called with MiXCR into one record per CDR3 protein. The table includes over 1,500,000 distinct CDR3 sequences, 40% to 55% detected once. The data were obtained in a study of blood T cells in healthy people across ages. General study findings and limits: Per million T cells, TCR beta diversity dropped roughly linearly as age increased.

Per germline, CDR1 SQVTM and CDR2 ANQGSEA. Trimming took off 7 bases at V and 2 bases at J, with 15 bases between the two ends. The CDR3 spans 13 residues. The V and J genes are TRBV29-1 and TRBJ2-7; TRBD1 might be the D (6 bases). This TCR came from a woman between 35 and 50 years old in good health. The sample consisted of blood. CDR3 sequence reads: CSAGGEGPYEQYF. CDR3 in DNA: TGCAGCGCTGGGGGCGAAGGCCCCTACGAGCAGTACTTC.